Below are 9 T cell receptor beta chains sequenced from a single sample in a study of molecular identifiers for immune sequencing clone quantification. TCRdb passed the PCR reads through MiXCR, listing each CDR3 protein once. The table has 35,000 or so distinct CDR3 sequences, under 20% seen once; the top ten hold 0.9% to 1.2%. The sequenced sample was naive CD8+ T cells from blood, with Jurkat cell RNA spiked in. Subset reported: FACS-sorted CD8+CD4-CCR7+CD45RA+ naive T cells. The receptors here all came from a human donor in good health. Some libraries in this study had Jurkat cell RNA spiked in.

The rearrangement links TRBV27 to TRBJ1-5; no clear D gene. The CDR3 has 13 amino acids. V lost 2 bases, J lost 5 bases, and 7 bases lay in between. Germline V lookup: CDR1 MNHEY, CDR2 SMNVEV (reference sequence). DNA of the CDR3: TGTGCCAGCAGTTTAACCCTCGATCAGCCCCAGCATTTT. Translation gives CASSLTLDQPQHF.

This clonotype showed up many times. The chain has TRBV7-9 and TRBJ1-1; no reliable D call. Germline CDR1 and CDR2: SEHNR and FQNEAQ (reference sequence). The CDR3 runs to 12 residues. The V end lost 0 bases, the J end lost 7 bases, and 6 bases lay between the germline ends. The CDR3, as DNA: TGTGCCAGCAGCTTAGCGGTTAGTGAAGCTTTCTTT. Translating gives CASSLAVSEAFF.

This clonotype was found many times. The chain is built from TRBV6-5 and TRBJ1-5; D call uncertain. This CDR3 spans 13 amino acids. Trimming removed 5 bases from V and 4 bases from J, with 9 bases in between. Looked up from germline, CDR1 is MNHEY and CDR2 is SVGAGI. The CDR3 bases are TGTGCCAGCAGTAACGGACCAAATCAGCCCCAGCATTTT. Its protein product is CASSNGPNQPQHF.

This clonotype was recorded at least ten times. The chain carries TRBV28 and TRBJ2-7; the match to TRBD1 covers 9 bases. The V and J ends lost 6 bases and 6 bases, in that order; junction bases with no gene match: 6. The V gene's germline CDR1 is MDHEN and CDR2 SYDVKM. The CDR3 loop spans 13 amino acids. CDR3 sequence: CASSWGQGGEQYF. As DNA, the CDR3 is TGTGCCAGCAGCTGGGGACAGGGCGGCGAGCAGTACTTC.

With respect to this clonotype: A much larger clonotype is one base distant, so this may be a read error. The CDR3 here is CAGDPVRGGNEAFF. The CDR3 nucleotides are TGTGCCGGGGACCCGGTCAGAGGGGGGAATGAAGCTTTCTTT. The chain has TRBV30 and TRBJ1-1, with D possibly being TRBD1 (6 bases). This CDR3 is built from 14 residues. V was clipped by 8 bases and J by 7 bases, with 23 bases between them. CDR1 GTSNPN and CDR2 SVGIG come from the germline V gene (reference sequence).

This clonotype was found many times. This chain uses TRBV12-3 or TRBV12-4 with TRBJ1-5, with 7 bases matching TRBD1. The V gene end was trimmed by 5 bases and the J gene end by 4 bases; junction bases not matched to a gene: 5. This CDR3 region has 14 residues. The CDR3 nucleotides read TGTGCCAGCAGTCCCGGGACAGATAATCAGCCCCAGCATTTT. Encoded protein: CASSPGTDNQPQHF.

This clonotype was seen ten or more times. The chain carries TRBV7-9 and TRBJ1-1; D is possibly TRBD1 (6 bases). The CDR3 is made up of 14 amino acids. Germline V gives CDR1 SEHNR, CDR2 FQNEAQ (reference sequence). Trimming shortened V by 5 bases and J by 5 bases, and 15 bases separated the two germline ends. This chain's CDR3 is CASSAPQGGTEAFF. CDR3 nucleotide sequence: TGTGCCAGCAGCGCTCCACAGGGAGGGACTGAAGCTTTCTTT.

This clonotype appeared many times. The J gene is TRBJ2-3, the V gene TRBV15; 10 bases align to TRBD1. Looked up from germline, CDR1 is LNHNV and CDR2 is YYDKDF (reference sequence). The CDR3 totals 16 residues. With V trimmed by 1 base and J by 4 bases, 5 bases remained unmatched. CDR3 nucleotides: TGTGCCACCAGCAGAGGGGGGACAGGGGCACCAGATACGCAGTATTTT. Translated, it gives CATSRGGTGAPDTQYF.

This clonotype was counted a single time. A much larger clone sits a single nucleotide away, making a read error possible. The chain employs TRBV27 and TRBJ2-7, with D unresolved. The CDR3 totals 15 residues. Germline assignment: CDR1 MNHEY and CDR2 SMNVEV (reference sequence). The DNA of the CDR3 is TGTGCCAGCAGTTTGGGCCGTGGCGTTCGGAACGAGCAGTGCTTC. Its translation: CASSLGRGVRNEQCF.